This T cell receptor beta chain was sequenced in a study of shared clonotypes between healthy human individuals. Study information: The donor group consisted of two women and a few men, aged 18 to 49.

This clone was seen a single time. What it recognizes is unknown. Germline CDR1 SEHNR, CDR2 FQNEAQ (reference sequence). The CDR3 has 12 residues. Losses at the gene ends were 2 bases for V and 15 bases for J; bases not matched to a gene: 5. Repertoires were generated with immunoSEQ multiplex PCR, while TCRdb's copy carries only in-frame clones and drops some. The sample records over 2,000,000 clones, 93% being singletons. Study results and caveats: About 5% of naive CD4 clonotypes were shared across several donors.

Naive CD8 cells, CD45RO-negative and positively selected for CCR7, excluded terminally differentiated effector memory CD45RA+ cells. The source material was naive CD8+ T cells from PBMCs. This receptor was identified in a man younger than 30 in good health. Some clones in this sample may be carry-over from other donors' samples. V is TRBV7-9 and J is TRBJ2-1; 9 nucleotides match TRBD2. CDR3 region: CASSLPGLALFF. In nucleotides, the CDR3 is TGTGCCAGCAGCTTACCGGGACTAGCCTTGTTCTTC.